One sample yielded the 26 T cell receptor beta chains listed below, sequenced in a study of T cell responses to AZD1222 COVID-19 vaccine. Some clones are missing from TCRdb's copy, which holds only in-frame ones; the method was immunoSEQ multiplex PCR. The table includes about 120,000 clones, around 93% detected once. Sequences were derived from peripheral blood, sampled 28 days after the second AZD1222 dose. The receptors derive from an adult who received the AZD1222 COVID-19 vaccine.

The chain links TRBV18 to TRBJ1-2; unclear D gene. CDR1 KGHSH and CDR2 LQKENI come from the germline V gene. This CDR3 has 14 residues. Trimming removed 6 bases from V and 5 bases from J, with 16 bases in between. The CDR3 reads CASSPVEGTYGYTF. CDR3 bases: TGTGCCAGCTCGCCCGTGGAGGGAACTTATGGCTACACCTTC.

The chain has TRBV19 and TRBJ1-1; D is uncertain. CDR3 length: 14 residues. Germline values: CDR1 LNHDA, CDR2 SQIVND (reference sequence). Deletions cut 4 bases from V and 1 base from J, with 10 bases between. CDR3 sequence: CASSTAGPNTEAFF. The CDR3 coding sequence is TGTGCCAGTAGTACCGCCGGACCGAACACTGAAGCTTTCTTT. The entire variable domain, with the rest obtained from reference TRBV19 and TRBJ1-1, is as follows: DGGITQSPKYLFRKEGQNVTLSCEQNLNHDAMYWYRQDPGQGLRLIYYSQIVNDFQKGDIAEGYSVSREKKESFPLTVTSAQKNPTAFYLCASSTAGPNTEAFFGQGTRLTVV.

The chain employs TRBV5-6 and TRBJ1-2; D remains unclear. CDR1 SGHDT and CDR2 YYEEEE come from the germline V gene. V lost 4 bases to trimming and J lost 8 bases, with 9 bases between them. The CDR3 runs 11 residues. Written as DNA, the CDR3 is TGTGCCAGCAGCCGGCTTGGGGGCTACACCTTC. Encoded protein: CASSRLGGYTF.

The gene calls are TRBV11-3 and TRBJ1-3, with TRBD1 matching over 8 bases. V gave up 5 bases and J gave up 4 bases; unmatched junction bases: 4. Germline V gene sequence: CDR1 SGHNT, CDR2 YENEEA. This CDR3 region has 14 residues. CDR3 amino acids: CASSQQGEGNTIYF. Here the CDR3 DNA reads TGTGCCAGCAGCCAACAGGGGGAAGGAAACACCATATATTTT.

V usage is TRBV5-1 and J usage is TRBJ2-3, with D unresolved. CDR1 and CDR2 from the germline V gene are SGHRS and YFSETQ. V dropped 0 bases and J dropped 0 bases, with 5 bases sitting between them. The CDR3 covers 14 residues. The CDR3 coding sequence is TGCGCCAGCAGCTTGGTCCCGAGCACAGATACGCAGTATTTT. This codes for CASSLVPSTDTQYF.

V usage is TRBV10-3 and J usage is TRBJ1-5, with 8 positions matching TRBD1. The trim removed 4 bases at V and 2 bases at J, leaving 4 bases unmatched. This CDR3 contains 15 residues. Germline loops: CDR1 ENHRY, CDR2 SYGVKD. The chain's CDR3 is CAISGTGFGNQPQHF. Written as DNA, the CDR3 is TGTGCCATCAGTGGGACAGGGTTCGGCAATCAGCCCCAGCATTTT.

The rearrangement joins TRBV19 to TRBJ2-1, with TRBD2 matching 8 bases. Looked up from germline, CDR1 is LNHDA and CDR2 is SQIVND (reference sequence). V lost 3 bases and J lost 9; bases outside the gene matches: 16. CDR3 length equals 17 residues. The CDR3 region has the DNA TGTGCCAGTAGTATTCAGGAGGGACTAGAGGGAGTCGCTGAGCAGTTCTTC. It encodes CASSIQEGLEGVAEQFF.

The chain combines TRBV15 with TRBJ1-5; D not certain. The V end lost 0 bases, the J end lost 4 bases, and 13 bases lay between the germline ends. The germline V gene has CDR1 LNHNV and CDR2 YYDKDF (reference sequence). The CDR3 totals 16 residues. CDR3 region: CATSRDRTVGNQPQHF. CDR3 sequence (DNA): TGTGCCACCAGCAGAGATCGTACGGTGGGGAATCAGCCCCAGCATTTT.

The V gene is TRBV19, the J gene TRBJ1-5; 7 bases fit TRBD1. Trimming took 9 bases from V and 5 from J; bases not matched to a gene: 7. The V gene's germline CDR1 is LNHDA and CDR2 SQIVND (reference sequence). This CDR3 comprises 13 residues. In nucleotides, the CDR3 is TGTGCCAGCCGAGACAGGGTCCATCAGCCCCAGCATTTT. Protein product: CASRDRVHQPQHF.

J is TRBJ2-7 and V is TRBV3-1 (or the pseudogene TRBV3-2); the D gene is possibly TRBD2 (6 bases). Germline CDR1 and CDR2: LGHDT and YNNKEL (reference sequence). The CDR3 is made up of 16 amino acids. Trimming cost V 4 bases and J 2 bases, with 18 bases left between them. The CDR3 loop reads CASSRQRGGVPYEQYF. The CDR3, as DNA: TGTGCCAGCAGCCGTCAGAGAGGCGGGGTCCCCTACGAGCAGTACTTC.

CDR3 bases: TGTGCCACCTCCAACCAACCGGGAGACAGGGAAGGGCAGTACTTC. This encodes CATSNQPGDREGQYF. The V gene is TRBV10-3, the J gene TRBJ2-7; TRBD1 is a possible D gene (7 bases). Germline CDR1 is ENHRY and CDR2 is SYGVKD. V was pared by 10 bases and J by 9 bases, with 28 bases between. CDR3 size: 15 residues.

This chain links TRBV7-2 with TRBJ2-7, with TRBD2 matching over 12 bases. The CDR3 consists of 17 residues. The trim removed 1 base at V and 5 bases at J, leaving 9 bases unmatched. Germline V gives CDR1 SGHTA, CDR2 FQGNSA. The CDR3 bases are TGTGCCAGCAGCTTAGGACTAGGACTAGCGGGATCGCACGAGCAGTACTTC. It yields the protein CASSLGLGLAGSHEQYF.

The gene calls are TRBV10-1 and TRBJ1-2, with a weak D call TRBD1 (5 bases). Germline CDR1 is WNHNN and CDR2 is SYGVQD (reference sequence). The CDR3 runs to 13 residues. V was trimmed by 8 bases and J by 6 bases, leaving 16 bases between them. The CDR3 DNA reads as TGCGCCAGCTCCTTAGACAGTCCCAATGGCTACACCTTC. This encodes CASSLDSPNGYTF.

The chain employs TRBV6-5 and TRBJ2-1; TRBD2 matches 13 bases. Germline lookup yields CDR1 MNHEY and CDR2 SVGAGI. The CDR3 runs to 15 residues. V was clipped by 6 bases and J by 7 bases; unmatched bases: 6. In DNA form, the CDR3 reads TGTGCCAGCAGAATCCCGGGACTAGCGGGAAATGAGCAGTTCTTC. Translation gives CASRIPGLAGNEQFF.

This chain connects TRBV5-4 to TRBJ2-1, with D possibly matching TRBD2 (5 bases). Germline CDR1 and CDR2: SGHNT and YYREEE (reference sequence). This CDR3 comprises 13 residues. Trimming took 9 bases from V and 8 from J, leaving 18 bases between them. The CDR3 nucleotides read TGTGCCATCTTTGGACGGAAGGAGGATGAGCAGTTCTTC. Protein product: CAIFGRKEDEQFF.

The CDR3 sequence is CASSYIAGTYEQYF. CDR3 nucleotides: TGTGCCAGCAGTTACATCGCGGGAACCTACGAGCAGTACTTC. The chain recombines TRBV6-5 with TRBJ2-7; a weak D match, TRBD2 (6 bases). CDR1 and CDR2 (germline): MNHEY, SVGAGI. Trimming took 2 bases from V and 2 from J, leaving 10 bases between them. CDR3 size: 14 residues.

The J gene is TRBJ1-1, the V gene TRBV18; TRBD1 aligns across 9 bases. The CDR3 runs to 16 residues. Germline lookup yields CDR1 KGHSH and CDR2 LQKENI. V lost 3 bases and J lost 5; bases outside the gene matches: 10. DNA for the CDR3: TGTGCCAGCTCACCGGGGACAGGGAATGGAGATACTGAAGCTTTCTTT. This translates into CASSPGTGNGDTEAFF.

CDR3 in amino acids: CASSAGGSTPLHF. The CDR3 coding sequence is TGCGCCAGCAGTGCTGGGGGATCGACACCCCTCCACTTT. This chain links TRBV10-1 with TRBJ1-6; possible D gene TRBD1, 5 bases. This CDR3 is built from 13 residues. Germline V gene sequence: CDR1 WNHNN, CDR2 SYGVQD (reference sequence). V lost 4 bases, J lost 11 bases, and 12 bases lay in between.

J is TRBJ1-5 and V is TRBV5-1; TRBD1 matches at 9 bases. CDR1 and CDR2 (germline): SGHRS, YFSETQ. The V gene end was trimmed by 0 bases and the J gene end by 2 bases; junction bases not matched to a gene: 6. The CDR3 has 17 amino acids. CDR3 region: CASSLAGQGFGNQPQHF. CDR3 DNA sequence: TGCGCCAGCAGCTTGGCCGGACAGGGGTTCGGCAATCAGCCCCAGCATTTT.

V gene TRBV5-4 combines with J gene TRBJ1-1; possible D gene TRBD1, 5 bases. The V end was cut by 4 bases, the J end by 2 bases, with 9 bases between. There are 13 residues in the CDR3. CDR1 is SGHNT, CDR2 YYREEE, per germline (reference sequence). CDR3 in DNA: TGTGCCAGCAGCGGGACGAGCAACACTGAAGCTTTCTTT. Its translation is CASSGTSNTEAFF.

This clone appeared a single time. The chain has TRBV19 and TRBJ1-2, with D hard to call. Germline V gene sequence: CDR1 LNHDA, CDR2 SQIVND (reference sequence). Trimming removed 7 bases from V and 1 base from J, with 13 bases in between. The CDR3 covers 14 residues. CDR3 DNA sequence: TGTGCCAGTACACATGTAAATATTAACTATGGCTACACCTTC. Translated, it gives CASTHVNINYGYTF.

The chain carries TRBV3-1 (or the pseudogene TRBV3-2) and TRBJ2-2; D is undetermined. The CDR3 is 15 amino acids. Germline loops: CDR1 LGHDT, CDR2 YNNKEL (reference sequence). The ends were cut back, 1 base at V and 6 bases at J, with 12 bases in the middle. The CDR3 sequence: CASSQVGVRAGELFF. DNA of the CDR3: TGTGCCAGCAGCCAAGTAGGAGTTAGGGCCGGGGAGCTGTTTTTT.

CDR3 in DNA: TGTGCCAGCAGCCAGGGTTTTCAAGAGACCCAGTACTTC. The encoded protein is CASSQGFQETQYF. The rearrangement links TRBV14 to TRBJ2-5, with no clear D. CDR1 SGHDN and CDR2 FVKESK come from the germline V gene. The CDR3 consists of 13 residues. V lost 3 bases, J lost 2 bases, and 7 bases lay in between. Based on the CDR3 plus reference TRBV14 and TRBJ2-5, the full variable domain is EAGVTQFPSHSVIEKGQTVTLRCDPISGHDNLYWYRRVMGKEIKFLLHFVKESKQDESGMPNNRFLAERTGGTYSTLKVQPAELEDSGVYFCASSQGFQETQYFGPGTRLLVL.

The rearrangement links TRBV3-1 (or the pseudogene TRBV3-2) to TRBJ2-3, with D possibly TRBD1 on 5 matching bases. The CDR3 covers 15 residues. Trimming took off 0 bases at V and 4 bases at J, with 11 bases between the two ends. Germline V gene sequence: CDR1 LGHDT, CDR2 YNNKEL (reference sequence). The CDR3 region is CASSQEGAPADTQYF. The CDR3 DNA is TGTGCCAGCAGCCAAGAAGGGGCTCCGGCAGATACGCAGTATTTT.

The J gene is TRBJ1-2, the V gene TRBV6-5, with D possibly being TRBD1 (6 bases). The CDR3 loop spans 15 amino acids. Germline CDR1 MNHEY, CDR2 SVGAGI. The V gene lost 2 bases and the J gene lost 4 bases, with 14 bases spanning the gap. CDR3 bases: TGTGCCAGCAGTTACGGATCAGGGGCGCTCTATGGCTACACCTTC. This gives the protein CASSYGSGALYGYTF.

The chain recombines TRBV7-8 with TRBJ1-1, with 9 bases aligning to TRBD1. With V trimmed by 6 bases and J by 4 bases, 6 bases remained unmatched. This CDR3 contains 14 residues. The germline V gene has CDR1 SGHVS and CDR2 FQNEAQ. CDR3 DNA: TGTGCCAGCAGAACAGGGGGCGTGGGCACTGAAGCTTTCTTT. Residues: CASRTGGVGTEAFF.